This record looks at one TCR beta chain sequence and its context. The antigen is not known. This specimen belongs to a study of blood T cells in healthy people across ages. Study results and caveats: One million T cells yielded diversity estimates that were considered underestimates.

The second PCR ran roughly 6 to 11 cycles with a sample-barcoded 5' primer and J-beta primers. In TCRdb, the 5' RACE reads were re-called with MiXCR into one record per CDR3 protein. The sample gives approximately 900,000 distinct CDR3 sequences, about 48% of which show up once; around 15% is in the top ten. The sequence was collected from a man aged 25-45 years in good health. Material: blood.

Written as DNA, the CDR3 is TGTGCCAGCAGTTTCGACCGACAGGCTCCGGGGGAGGAGCAGTACTTC. This codes for CASSFDRQAPGEEQYF. The genes are TRBV6-2 or TRBV6-3 and TRBJ2-5; D could derive from TRBD1 or TRBD2 (6 bases each). There are 16 residues in the CDR3. V was trimmed by 4 bases and J by 11 bases, leaving 26 bases between them. Germline loops: CDR1 MNHEY, CDR2 SVGEGT.